This is a list of T cell receptor beta chains from one sample in a study of shared clonotypes between healthy human individuals. Sequenced by immunoSEQ multiplex PCR; TCRdb stores in-frame clones only, minus some. This table holds over a million clones, 78% found once. Material for sequencing was memory CD4+ T cells from PBMCs. The receptor set was obtained from a man between 18 and 29 years old in good health. Some clones in this sample may be carry-over from other donors' samples. Both conserved end residues are part of each CDR3. The order of the fields is clone size, V gene, D gene, J gene, CDR3 protein, CDR3 DNA. D genes are given only for firm matches. Size is stated for part of the rows, as once, few or many counts, or as a class when the clone is expanded.

-	TRBV11-2	TRBD2	TRBJ2-7	CASSLGPLTSGIYEQYF	TGTGCCAGCAGCTTAGGGCCCCTAACTAGCGGGATCTACGAGCAGTACTTC
many	TRBV9	TRBD1	TRBJ1-4	CASSKGGRQGDEKLFF	TGTGCCAGCAGCAAAGGGGGTCGACAGGGGGATGAAAAACTGTTTTTT
-	TRBV2	-	TRBJ2-7	CASGNTIYEQYF	TGTGCCAGCGGTAATACAATCTACGAGCAGTACTTC
-	TRBV27	TRBD1	TRBJ1-2	CASSFGARQGYYGYTF	TGTGCCAGCAGTTTTGGCGCCCGACAGGGGTACTATGGCTACACCTTC
few	TRBV28	TRBD2	TRBJ2-5	CASSPLASGRETQYF	TGTGCCAGCAGTCCCCTGGCCAGCGGGAGAGAGACCCAGTACTTC
-	TRBV9	-	TRBJ2-7	CASSVNSVSYEQYF	TGTGCCAGCAGCGTAAACAGTGTCTCCTACGAGCAGTACTTC
-	TRBV9	TRBD2	TRBJ2-3	CASSPDPSGSVPQYF	TGTGCCAGCAGCCCCGACCCTAGCGGGAGTGTTCCGCAGTATTTT
-	TRBV4-1	TRBD1	TRBJ2-7	CASSHQQGSPPEQYF	TGCGCCAGCAGCCACCAACAGGGGTCCCCCCCCGAGCAGTACTTC
-	TRBV7-2	TRBD2	TRBJ2-7	CASSLAAGDFYEQYF	TGTGCCAGCAGCCTTGCGGCGGGAGATTTTTACGAGCAGTACTTC
-	TRBV6-5	-	TRBJ1-1	CAARKGHTEAFF	TGTGCCGCGCGCAAGGGACACACTGAAGCTTTCTTT
-	TRBV28	-	TRBJ1-5	CASTMGGPNQPQHF	TGTGCCAGCACTATGGGGGGGCCTAATCAGCCCCAGCATTTT
-	TRBV10-2	TRBD2	TRBJ2-7	CASSVGGLAYEQYF	TGCGCCAGCAGTGTTGGGGGACTAGCCTACGAGCAGTACTTC
-	TRBV7-9	-	TRBJ1-2	CASSLLGGSVRGYTF	TGTGCCAGCAGCTTACTGGGAGGGAGCGTTCGTGGCTACACCTTC
-	TRBV6-5	-	TRBJ1-2	CASSLVDSGYGYTF	TGTGCCAGCAGCTTAGTAGACAGTGGCTATGGCTACACCTTC
-	TRBV5-6	-	TRBJ2-2	CASSLGGPRRTGELFF	TGTGCCAGCAGCTTGGGCGGACCCCGAAGGACCGGGGAGCTGTTTTTT